The 15 T cell receptor beta chains below were found in one sample sequenced in a study of T-cell reconstitution after alpha-beta-depleted transplantation in children. It was with unique molecular identifiers that the TCRbeta library was prepared. TCRdb reprocessed the PCR reads via MiXCR and lists one record per CDR3 protein. The data hold around 340,000 distinct CDR3 sequences, with 10% to 15% observed a single time. Sequenced here: PBMCs, sampled from the stem cell graft. The origin of the receptors is a human donor who donated a stem cell graft to a child with Fanconi anemia.

The chain links TRBV30 to TRBJ1-6; D might be TRBD1 (6 bases). Trimming left V 4 bases short and J 4 bases short, with 17 bases between. The germline CDR1 and CDR2 sequences are GTSNPN and SVGIG (reference sequence). This CDR3 region has 16 residues. Here the CDR3 reads CAWIPGRGRYNSPLHF. Here the CDR3 DNA reads TGTGCCTGGATCCCGGGCAGGGGACGATATAATTCACCCCTCCACTTT.

In its sample, this clonotype was seen many times. The chain employs TRBV12-3 or TRBV12-4 and TRBJ1-1; D unresolved. The CDR3 covers 12 residues. The V gene lost 1 base and the J gene lost 10 bases, with 10 bases spanning the gap. This chain's CDR3 is CASSLDGVAAFF. CDR3 nucleotides: TGTGCCAGCAGTTTAGATGGAGTAGCAGCTTTCTTT.

This clonotype was counted between two and nine times. This chain links TRBV29-1 with TRBJ1-2, with D maybe TRBD1 (5 bases). The CDR3 consists of 13 residues. Per germline, CDR1 SQVTM and CDR2 ANQGSEA. V lost 6 bases and J 2 bases, leaving 13 bases between the germline ends. In nucleotides, the CDR3 is TGCAGCGTCGCCGGAGGGACCAACTATGGCTACACCTTC. It codes for CSVAGGTNYGYTF.

V is TRBV6-1 and J is TRBJ2-3; D gene unclear. V gave up 7 bases and J gave up 1 base, with 9 bases separating them. Germline CDR1 reads MNHNS; CDR2 reads SASEGT. The CDR3 extends over 13 amino acids. CDR3 sequence: CASTPPGTDTQYF. The CDR3 DNA reads TGTGCCAGCACCCCTCCGGGCACAGATACGCAGTATTTT.

There are many counts of this clonotype. The chain is built from TRBV20-1 and TRBJ2-1; TRBD1 matches 10 bases. CDR1 and CDR2 from the germline V gene are DFQATT and SNEGSKA (reference sequence). The J segment lost 8 bases and the V segment lost 6 bases, leaving 10 bases of the junction unmatched. The CDR3 contains 14 residues. The DNA for the CDR3 is TGCAGTGCCACCCCCGGGACAGGGGTTGATGAGCAGTTCTTC. Protein sequence: CSATPGTGVDEQFF.

The chain joins TRBV11-3 to TRBJ1-3; D is undetermined. The length of the CDR3 is 14 residues. Germline V CDR1 and CDR2: SGHNT, YENEEA. The V gene lost 7 bases and the J gene lost 0 bases, with 10 bases spanning the gap. The CDR3 DNA reads as TGTGCCAGCATCCTGTGTCTCTCTGGAAACACCATATATTTT. Amino acids: CASILCLSGNTIYF.

This clonotype showed up many times. The chain employs TRBV15 and TRBJ2-7; D remains ambiguous. From germline, CDR1 is LNHNV and CDR2 YYDKDF (reference sequence). The CDR3 loop spans 15 amino acids. Trimming removed 0 bases at V and 0 bases at J, with 9 bases between. CDR3 DNA: TGTGCCACCAGCAGAGACCCACATAGCTCCTACGAGCAGTACTTC. Translating it yields CATSRDPHSSYEQYF.

CDR3 sequence (DNA): TGTGCCAGCAGTTTGCGGGGGGGCCCCGTTATGCCAGATACGCAGTATTTT. This translates into CASSLRGGPVMPDTQYF. The J gene is TRBJ2-3, the V gene TRBV12-3 or TRBV12-4; 9 positions agree with TRBD2. V gave up 3 bases and J gave up 4 bases; unmatched junction bases: 11. CDR3 size: 17 residues.

V and J are TRBV7-9 and TRBJ1-2; D gene ambiguous. The CDR3 covers 14 residues. The ends were cut back, 5 bases at V and 4 bases at J, with 14 bases in the middle. The germline CDR1 and CDR2 sequences are SEHNR and FQNEAQ (reference sequence). The CDR3: CASSPGIVGYGYTF. CDR3 nucleotides: TGTGCCAGCAGCCCAGGAATAGTGGGCTATGGCTACACCTTC.

As concerns this clonotype: Given a much more abundant clone one base away, this may be a read error. The chain recombines TRBV5-6 with TRBJ2-7; D uncertain. Germline loops: CDR1 SGHDT, CDR2 YYEEEE. V lost 3 bases to trimming and J lost 0 bases, with 16 bases between them. There are 16 residues in the CDR3. CDR3 loop: CASSSRWDFFSYEQYV. For the CDR3, the DNA is TGTGCCAGCAGCTCGCGGTGGGATTTCTTCTCCTACGAGCAGTACGTC.

This rearrangement joins TRBV7-3 to TRBJ1-1; possibly TRBD1 for D (5 bases). V was pared by 5 bases and J by 6 bases, with 16 bases between. The germline V gene has CDR1 SGHTA and CDR2 FQGTGA. This CDR3 is built from 14 residues. Written as DNA, the CDR3 is TGTGCCAGCAGCGAAACTGTAGGGGATTCTGAAGCTTTCTTT. It is translated as CASSETVGDSEAFF.

The chain recombines TRBV5-1 with TRBJ2-1; D might be TRBD1 or TRBD2, each matching 5 bases. CDR1 and CDR2 (germline): SGHRS, YFSETQ. This CDR3 is built from 14 residues. V dropped 3 bases and J dropped 7 bases, with 14 bases sitting between them. The CDR3 loop reads CASSSGWGPNEQFF. The CDR3 region has the DNA TGCGCCAGCAGCTCGGGGTGGGGACCGAATGAGCAGTTCTTC. The complete variable domain, with remaining parts taken from reference TRBV5-1 and TRBJ2-1, reads KAGVTQTPRYLIKTRGQQVTLSCSPISGHRSVSWYQQTPGQGLQFLFEYFSETQRNKGNFPGRFSGRQFSNSRSEMNVSTLELGDSALYLCASSSGWGPNEQFFGPGTRLTVL.

The chain has TRBV5-1 and TRBJ1-3; D remains unclear. CDR3 length: 14 amino acids. The V gene's germline CDR1 is SGHRS and CDR2 YFSETQ. V was pared by 0 bases and J by 2 bases, with 6 bases between. The CDR3, as DNA: TGCGCCAGCAGCTTGGAAACAGCTGGAAACACCATATATTTT. Translating it yields CASSLETAGNTIYF.

This clonotype has just a few counts. The chain joins TRBV10-1 to TRBJ2-2; 10 nucleotides agree with TRBD1. The length of the CDR3 is 15 residues. The ends lost 2 bases at V and 7 bases at J; junction bases unmatched: 4. Germline V gene lookup returns CDR1 WNHNN and CDR2 SYGVQD (reference sequence). CDR3: CASSELGTGDGELFF. Written as DNA, the CDR3 is TGCGCCAGCAGTGAGCTTGGGACAGGGGACGGGGAGCTGTTTTTT.

In its sample, this clonotype was seen many times. This chain joins TRBV4-3 and TRBJ2-5; D is undetermined. Trimming left V 0 bases short and J 2 bases short, with 7 bases between. Looked up from germline, CDR1 is LGHNA and CDR2 is YSLEER. This CDR3 has 14 residues. The CDR3 spells CASSQDLGQETQYF. The CDR3, as DNA: TGCGCCAGCAGCCAAGATCTAGGGCAAGAGACCCAGTACTTC.